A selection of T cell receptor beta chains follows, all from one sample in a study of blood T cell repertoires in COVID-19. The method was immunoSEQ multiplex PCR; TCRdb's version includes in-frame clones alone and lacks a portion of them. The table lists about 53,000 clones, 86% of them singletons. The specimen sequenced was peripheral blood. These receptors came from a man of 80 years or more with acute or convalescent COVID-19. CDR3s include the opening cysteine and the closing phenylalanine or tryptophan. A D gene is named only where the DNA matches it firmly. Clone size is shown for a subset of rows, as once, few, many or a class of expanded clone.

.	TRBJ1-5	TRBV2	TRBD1	CASSEDRGLSQPQHF	TGTGCCAGCAGTGAAGACAGGGGGCTAAGTCAGCCCCAGCATTTT
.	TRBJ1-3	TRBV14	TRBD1	CASSRQTGAGNTIYF	TGTGCCAGCAGCCGCCAGACAGGGGCAGGAAACACCATATATTTT
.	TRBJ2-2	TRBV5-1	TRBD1	CASSLSQGATANTGELFF	TGCGCCAGCAGCTTGAGTCAGGGGGCGACCGCGAACACCGGGGAGCTGTTTTTT
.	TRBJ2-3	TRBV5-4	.	CASSLGGTTSTDTQYF	TGTGCCAGCAGCTTGGGCGGGACGACTAGCACAGATACGCAGTATTTT
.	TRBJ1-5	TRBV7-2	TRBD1	CASSLATGQGVFSNQPQHF	TGTGCCAGCAGCTTAGCAACGGGACAGGGGGTATTCAGCAATCAGCCCCAGCATTTT
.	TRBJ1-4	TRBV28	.	CASSLGTKEKLFF	TGTGCCAGCAGTTTAGGGACAAAGGAAAAACTGTTTTTT
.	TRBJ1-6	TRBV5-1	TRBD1	CASSLGQGSSFLNSPLHF	TGCGCCAGCAGCCTGGGACAGGGGTCGTCCTTCCTTAATTCACCCCTCCACTTT
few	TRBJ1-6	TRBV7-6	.	CASSLGPRNNSPLHF	TGTGCCAGCAGCTTAGGGCCCAGGAATAATTCACCCCTCCACTTT
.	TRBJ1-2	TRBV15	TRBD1	CATSGQGAEGYTF	TGTGCCACCAGCGGACAGGGGGCTGAGGGCTACACCTTC
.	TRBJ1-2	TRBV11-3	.	CASSLDLGRGYTF	TGTGCCAGCAGCTTAGATCTCGGGAGAGGCTACACCTTC
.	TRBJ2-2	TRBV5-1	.	CASSVTGSNTGELFF	TGCGCCAGCAGCGTAACAGGCTCGAACACCGGGGAGCTGTTTTTT
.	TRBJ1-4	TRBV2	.	CGTGATNEKLFF	TGTGGAACAGGTGCAACTAATGAAAAACTGTTTTTT
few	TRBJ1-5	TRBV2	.	CASRTGSNQPQHF	TGTGCCAGCAGGACAGGTAGCAATCAGCCCCAGCATTTT
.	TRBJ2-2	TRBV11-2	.	CASSFPGEVPGELFF	TGTGCCAGCAGCTTCCCCGGGGAAGTACCCGGGGAGCTGTTTTTT
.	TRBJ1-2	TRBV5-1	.	CASSLGAAGDYGYTF	TGCGCCAGCAGCTTGGGGGCCGCAGGGGACTATGGCTACACCTTC
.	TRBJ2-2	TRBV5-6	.	CASTPAVGGLNTGELFF	TGTGCCAGCACCCCGGCCGTGGGGGGGCTCAACACCGGGGAGCTGTTTTTT
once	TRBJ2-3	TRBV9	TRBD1	CASAVTTGRSTDTQYF	TGTGCCAGCGCAGTAACGACAGGGCGGAGCACAGATACGCAGTATTTT
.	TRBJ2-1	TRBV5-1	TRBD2	CASSLEASGSSYNEQFF	TGCGCCAGCAGCTTGGAGGCTAGCGGAAGCTCCTACAATGAGCAGTTCTTC
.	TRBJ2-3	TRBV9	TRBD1	CASSVVGRGIDTQYF	TGTGCCAGCAGCGTAGTAGGCAGGGGGATCGATACGCAGTATTTT
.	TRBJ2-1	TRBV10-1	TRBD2	CASSEGRGVTKEQFF	TGCGCCAGCAGTGAGGGGCGGGGGGTGACTAAAGAGCAGTTCTTC
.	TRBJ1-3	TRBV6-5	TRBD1	CASSSMDRGLYTIYF	TGTGCCAGCAGTTCCATGGACAGGGGGCTATACACCATATATTTT
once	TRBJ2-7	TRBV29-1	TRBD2	CSVAGGSYEQYF	TGCAGCGTTGCGGGGGGCTCCTACGAGCAGTACTTC
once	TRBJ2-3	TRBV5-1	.	CASSPGTSTDTQYF	TGCGCCAGCAGCCCTGGGACTAGCACAGATACGCAGTATTTT
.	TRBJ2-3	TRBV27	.	CASSLRGSTDTQYF	TGTGCCAGCAGTTTAAGGGGTTCCACAGATACGCAGTATTTT
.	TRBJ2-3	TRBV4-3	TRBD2	CASSQDFWEAGGSTDTQYF	TGCGCCAGCAGCCAAGATTTTTGGGAAGCGGGGGGGAGCACAGATACGCAGTATTTT
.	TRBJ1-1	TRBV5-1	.	CASSLVRGDEAFF	TGCGCCAGCAGCTTGGTCAGGGGAGATGAAGCTTTCTTT
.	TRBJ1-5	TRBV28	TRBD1	CASSVGGGNQPQHF	TGTGCCAGCAGTGTAGGGGGCGGCAATCAGCCCCAGCATTTT
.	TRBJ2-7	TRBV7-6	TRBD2	CASSLGGGFSYEQYF	TGTGCCAGCAGCTTAGGCGGGGGATTCTCCTACGAGCAGTACTTC
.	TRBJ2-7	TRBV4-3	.	CASSQGPLEVSGYEQYF	TGCGCCAGCAGCCAAGGTCCCCTGGAAGTTTCGGGCTACGAGCAGTACTTC
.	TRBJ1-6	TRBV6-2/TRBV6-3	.	CASSPGLGGSPLHF	TGTGCCAGCAGCCCCGGACTAGGAGGGTCACCCCTCCACTTT
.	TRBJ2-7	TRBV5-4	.	CASSLEPGNSYEQYF	TGTGCCAGCAGCTTGGAACCAGGGAACTCCTACGAGCAGTACTTC
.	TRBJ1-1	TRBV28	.	CASSFGRGTEAFF	TGTGCCAGCAGTTTCGGGAGGGGCACTGAAGCTTTCTTT
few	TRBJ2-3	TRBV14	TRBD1	CASSSFRDRPTDTQYF	TGTGCCAGCAGCTCTTTCCGGGACAGACCAACAGATACGCAGTATTTT
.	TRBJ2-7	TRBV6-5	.	CASSSHVQGWVQYF	TGTGCCAGCAGTTCACATGTACAGGGCTGGGTGCAGTACTTC
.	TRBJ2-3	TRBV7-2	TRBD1	CASSYGQGVPDTQYF	TGTGCCAGCAGCTACGGACAGGGGGTACCAGATACGCAGTATTTT
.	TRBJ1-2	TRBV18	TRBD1	CASSPDRGHGYTF	TGTGCCAGCTCACCGGACAGGGGTCATGGCTACACCTTC
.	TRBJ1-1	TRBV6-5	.	CASTHGGTDEAFF	TGTGCCAGCACCCATGGTGGGACTGACGAAGCTTTCTTT
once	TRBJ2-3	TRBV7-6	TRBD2	CASSLGGASGGLTDTQYF	TGTGCCAGCAGCTTAGGAGGGGCTAGCGGGGGCCTCACAGATACGCAGTATTTT
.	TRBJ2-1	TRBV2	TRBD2	CASTGLAGGLNEQFF	TGTGCCAGCACCGGACTAGCGGGGGGGTTAAATGAGCAGTTCTTC
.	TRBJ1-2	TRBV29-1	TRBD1	CSGGTGNGYTF	TGCAGCGGGGGGACAGGGAACGGCTACACCTTC
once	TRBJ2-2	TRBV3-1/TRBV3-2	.	CASTLYGELFF	TGTGCCAGCACGCTATATGGGGAGCTGTTTTTT
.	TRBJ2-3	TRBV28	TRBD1	CASHRQGGADTQYF	TGTGCCAGCCATCGACAGGGTGGCGCAGATACGCAGTATTTT
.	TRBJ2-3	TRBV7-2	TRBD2	CASSPPAGGYTDTQYF	TGTGCCAGCAGCCCCCCGGCGGGGGGCTACACAGATACGCAGTATTTT
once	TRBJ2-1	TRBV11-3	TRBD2	CASSARGAGGKNEQFF	TGTGCCAGCAGCGCCCGAGGAGCGGGGGGAAAGAATGAGCAGTTCTTC
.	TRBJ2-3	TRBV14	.	CASSREQFSTDTQYF	TGTGCCAGCAGCAGAGAGCAATTTAGCACAGATACGCAGTATTTT
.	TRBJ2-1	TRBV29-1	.	CSVEGLRTGVYNEQFF	TGCAGCGTTGAAGGACTCAGAACGGGGGTCTACAATGAGCAGTTCTTC
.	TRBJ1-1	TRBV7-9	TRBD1	CASSLTGQGGLSEAFF	TGTGCCAGCAGCTTAACTGGACAGGGGGGCTTGTCTGAAGCTTTCTTT
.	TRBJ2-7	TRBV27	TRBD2	CASTRTSGAYEQYF	TGTGCCAGCACCCGGACTAGCGGAGCCTACGAGCAGTACTTC
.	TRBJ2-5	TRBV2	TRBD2	CASRRGGSLGLAEETQYF	TGTGCCAGCAGGAGGGGGGGGTCTTTGGGACTAGCGGAAGAGACCCAGTACTTC
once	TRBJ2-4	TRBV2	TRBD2	CASSDPGGAAKNIQYF	TGTGCCAGCAGCGATCCCGGGGGGGCGGCCAAAAACATTCAGTACTTC
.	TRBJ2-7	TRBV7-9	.	CASSLSEYEQYF	TGTGCCAGCAGCTTAAGTGAGTACGAGCAGTACTTC
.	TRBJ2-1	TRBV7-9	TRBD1	CASSQHRGRFNEQFF	TGTGCCAGCAGCCAGCACAGGGGGCGATTCAATGAGCAGTTCTTC